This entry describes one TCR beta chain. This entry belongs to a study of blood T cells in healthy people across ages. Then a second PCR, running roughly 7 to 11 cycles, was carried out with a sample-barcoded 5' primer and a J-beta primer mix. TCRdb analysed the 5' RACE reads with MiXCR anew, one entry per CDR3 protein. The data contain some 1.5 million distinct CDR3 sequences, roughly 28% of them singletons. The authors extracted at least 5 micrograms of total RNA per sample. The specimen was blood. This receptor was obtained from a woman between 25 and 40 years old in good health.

CDR3 DNA: TGTGCCAGCAGCTTGGGAGCCACTAGCGGGAGAGAGACCCAGTACTTC. Amino acids: CASSLGATSGRETQYF. V and J are TRBV5-5 and TRBJ2-5; 11 nucleotides agree with TRBD2. The CDR3 runs to 16 residues. The J segment lost 4 bases and the V segment lost 0 bases, leaving 5 bases of the junction unmatched. Germline CDR1 and CDR2: SGHKS and YYEKEE (reference sequence).